The source of this T cell receptor (beta chain) is a study of Graves' ophthalmopathy and Graves' hyperthyroidism. The wider study: The collection of peripheral blood took place at initial diagnosis, before any treatment.

RNA transcripts yielded amplified TCR beta CDR3 regions. RT-PCR was first run with HTBI primers, then multiplex PCR in a second round. A single record per CDR3 protein comes from TCRdb applying MiXCR to the multiplex PCR reads. The sample carries about 400,000 distinct CDR3 sequences, roughly 15% recorded once. This CDR3 is 14 amino acids long. V gave up 8 bases and J gave up 3 bases; unmatched junction bases: 9. Germline CDR1 is MNHEY and CDR2 is SMNVEV (reference sequence). This clonotype was detected ten times or more. Sequenced material: peripheral blood. The source of this sequence is a woman aged 18-29 years with stable Graves' hyperthyroidism. V gene TRBV27 combines with J gene TRBJ1-1, with 7 bases that match TRBD1. The CDR3 region is CASVRDRSYTEAFF. In DNA form, the CDR3 reads TGTGCCAGCGTCCGGGACAGATCATACACTGAAGCTTTCTTT.